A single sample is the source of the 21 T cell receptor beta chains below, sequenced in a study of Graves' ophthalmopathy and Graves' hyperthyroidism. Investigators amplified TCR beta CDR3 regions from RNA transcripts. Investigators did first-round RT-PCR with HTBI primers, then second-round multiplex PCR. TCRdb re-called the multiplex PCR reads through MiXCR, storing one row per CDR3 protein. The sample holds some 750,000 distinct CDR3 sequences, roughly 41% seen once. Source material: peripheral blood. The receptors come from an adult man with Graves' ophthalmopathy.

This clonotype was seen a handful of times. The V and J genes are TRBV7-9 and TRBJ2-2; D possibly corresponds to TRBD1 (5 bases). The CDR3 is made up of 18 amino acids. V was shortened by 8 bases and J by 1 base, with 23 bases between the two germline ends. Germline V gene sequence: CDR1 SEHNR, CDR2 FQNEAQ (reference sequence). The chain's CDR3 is CASGPPGMGTGNTGELFF. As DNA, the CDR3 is TGTGCCAGCGGTCCCCCAGGGATGGGAACTGGGAACACCGGGGAGCTGTTTTTT.

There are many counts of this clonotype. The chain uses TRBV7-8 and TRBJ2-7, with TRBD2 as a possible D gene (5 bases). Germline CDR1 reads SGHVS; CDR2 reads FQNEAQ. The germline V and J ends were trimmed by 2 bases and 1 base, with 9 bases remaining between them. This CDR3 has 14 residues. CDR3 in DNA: TGTGCCAGCAGCTTACAAGAGGGTTCCTACGAGCAGTACTTC. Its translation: CASSLQEGSYEQYF.

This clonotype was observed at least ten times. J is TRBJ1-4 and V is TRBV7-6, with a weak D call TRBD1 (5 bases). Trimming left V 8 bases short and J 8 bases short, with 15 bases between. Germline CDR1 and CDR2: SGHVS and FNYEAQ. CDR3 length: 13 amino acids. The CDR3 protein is CASGTQEGEKLFF. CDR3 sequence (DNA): TGTGCCAGCGGGACCCAAGAGGGCGAAAAACTGTTTTTT.

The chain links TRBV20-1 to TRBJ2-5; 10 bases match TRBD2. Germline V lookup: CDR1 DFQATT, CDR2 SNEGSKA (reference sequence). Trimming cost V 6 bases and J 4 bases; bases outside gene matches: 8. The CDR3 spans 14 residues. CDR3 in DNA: TGCAGTGCGTTCCGGACTAGCGGTGGAGAGACCCAGTACTTC. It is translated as CSAFRTSGGETQYF.

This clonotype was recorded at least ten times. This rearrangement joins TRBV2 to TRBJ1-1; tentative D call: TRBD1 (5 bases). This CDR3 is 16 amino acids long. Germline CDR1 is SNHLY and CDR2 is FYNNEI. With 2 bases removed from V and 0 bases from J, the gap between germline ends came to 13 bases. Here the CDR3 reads CASSESLARVNTEAFF. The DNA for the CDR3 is TGTGCCAGCAGTGAATCCTTGGCCAGGGTGAACACTGAAGCTTTCTTT.

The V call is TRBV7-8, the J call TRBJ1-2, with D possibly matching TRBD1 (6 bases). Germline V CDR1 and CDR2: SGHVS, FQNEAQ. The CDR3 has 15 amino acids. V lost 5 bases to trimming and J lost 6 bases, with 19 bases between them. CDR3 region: CASSLSQGPWNGYTF. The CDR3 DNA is TGTGCCAGCAGCCTAAGCCAGGGGCCCTGGAATGGCTACACCTTC.

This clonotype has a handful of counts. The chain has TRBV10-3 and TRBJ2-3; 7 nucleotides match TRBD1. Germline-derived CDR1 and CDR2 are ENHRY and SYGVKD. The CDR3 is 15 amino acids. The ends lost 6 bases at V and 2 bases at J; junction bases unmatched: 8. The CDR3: CAIREGDRVTDTQYF. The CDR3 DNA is TGTGCCATCAGGGAAGGGGACAGAGTCACAGATACGCAGTATTTT.

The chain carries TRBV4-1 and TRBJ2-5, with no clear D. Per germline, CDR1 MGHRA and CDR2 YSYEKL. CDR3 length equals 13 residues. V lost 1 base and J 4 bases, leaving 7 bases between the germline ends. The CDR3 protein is CASSQVAGETQYF. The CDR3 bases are TGCGCCAGCAGCCAAGTCGCTGGAGAGACCCAGTACTTC.

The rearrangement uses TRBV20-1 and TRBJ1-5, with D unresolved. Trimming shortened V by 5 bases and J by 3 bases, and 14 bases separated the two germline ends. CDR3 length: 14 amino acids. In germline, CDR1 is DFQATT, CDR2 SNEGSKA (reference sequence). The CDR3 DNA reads TGCAGTGCTTTGCCAATGGCAGTCAATCAGCCCCAGCATTTT. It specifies CSALPMAVNQPQHF.

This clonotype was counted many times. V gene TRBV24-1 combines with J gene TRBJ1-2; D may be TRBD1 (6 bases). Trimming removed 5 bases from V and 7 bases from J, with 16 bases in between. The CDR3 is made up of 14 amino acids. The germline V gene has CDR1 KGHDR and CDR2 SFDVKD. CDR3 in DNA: TGTGCCACCAGTGGGGTGACAGGAACAGGTGGCTACACCTTC. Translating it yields CATSGVTGTGGYTF.

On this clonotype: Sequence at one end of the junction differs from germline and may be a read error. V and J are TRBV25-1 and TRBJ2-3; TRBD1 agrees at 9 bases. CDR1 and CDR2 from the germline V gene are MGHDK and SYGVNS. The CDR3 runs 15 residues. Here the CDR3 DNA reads TGTGCCTGCAGTGCCCACAGGGGGCTTTCAGATACGCAGTATTTT. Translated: CACSAHRGLSDTQYF.

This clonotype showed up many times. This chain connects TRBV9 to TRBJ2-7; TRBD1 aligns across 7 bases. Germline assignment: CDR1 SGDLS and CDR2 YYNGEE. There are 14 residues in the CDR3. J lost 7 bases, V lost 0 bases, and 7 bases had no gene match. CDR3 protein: CASSVGGQSREQYF. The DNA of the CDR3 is TGTGCCAGCAGCGTAGGGGGACAGTCTAGGGAGCAGTACTTC.

CDR3 DNA: TGTGCCAGTAGTATAGTTCCAGGGGGAGAAGCTTTCTTT. Amino acid sequence: CASSIVPGGEAFF. The chain joins TRBV19 to TRBJ1-1; 7 nucleotides align to TRBD1. Germline V gene sequence: CDR1 LNHDA, CDR2 SQIVND (reference sequence). This CDR3 has 13 residues. V lost 1 base to trimming and J lost 8 bases; unmatched junction nucleotides: 4.

The CDR3 DNA sequence: TGTGCCAGCAGGGCCGGGACAGGCATGAACACTGAAGCTTTCTTT. It specifies CASRAGTGMNTEAFF. The chain uses TRBV2 and TRBJ1-1, with TRBD1 matching 8 bases. This CDR3 is built from 15 residues. After removal of 6 bases from V and 0 bases from J, the junction contained 6 bases not matched to a gene. Germline loops: CDR1 SNHLY, CDR2 FYNNEI. The full variable domain, with the rest looked up from reference TRBV2 and TRBJ1-1, is EPEVTQTPSHQVTQMGQEVILRCVPISNHLYFYWYRQILGQKVEFLVSFYNNEISEKSEIFDDQFSVERPDGSNFTLKIRSTKLEDSAMYFCASRAGTGMNTEAFFGQGTRLTVV.

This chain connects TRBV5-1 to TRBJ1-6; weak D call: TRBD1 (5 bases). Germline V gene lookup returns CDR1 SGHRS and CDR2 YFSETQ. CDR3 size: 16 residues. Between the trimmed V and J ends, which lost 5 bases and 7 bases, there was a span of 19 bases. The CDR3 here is CASSSSEGRTNSPLHF. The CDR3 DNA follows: TGCGCCAGCAGTTCTTCAGAGGGACGGACGAATTCACCCCTCCACTTT. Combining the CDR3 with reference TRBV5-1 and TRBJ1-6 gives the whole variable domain KAGVTQTPRYLIKTRGQQVTLSCSPISGHRSVSWYQQTPGQGLQFLFEYFSETQRNKGNFPGRFSGRQFSNSRSEMNVSTLELGDSALYLCASSSSEGRTNSPLHFGNGTRLTVT.

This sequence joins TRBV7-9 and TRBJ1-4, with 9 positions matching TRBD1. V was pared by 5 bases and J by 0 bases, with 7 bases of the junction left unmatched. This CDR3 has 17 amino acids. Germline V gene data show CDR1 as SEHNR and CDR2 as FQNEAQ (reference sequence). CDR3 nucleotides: TGTGCCAGCAGCCCTCGGACAGGGGCCGCAACTAATGAAAAACTGTTTTTT. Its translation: CASSPRTGAATNEKLFF.

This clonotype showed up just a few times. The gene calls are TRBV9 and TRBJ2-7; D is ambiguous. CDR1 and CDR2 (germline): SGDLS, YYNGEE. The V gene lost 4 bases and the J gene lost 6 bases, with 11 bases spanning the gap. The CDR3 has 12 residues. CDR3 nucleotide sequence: TGTGCCAGCAGCCGCCCTTCTGGCGAGCAGTACTTC. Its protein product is CASSRPSGEQYF. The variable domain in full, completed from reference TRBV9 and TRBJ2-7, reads DSGVTQTPKHLITATGQRVTLRCSPRSGDLSVYWYQQSLDQGLQFLIQYYNGEERAKGNILERFSAQQFPDLHSELNLSSLELGDSALYFCASSRPSGEQYFGPGTRLTVT.

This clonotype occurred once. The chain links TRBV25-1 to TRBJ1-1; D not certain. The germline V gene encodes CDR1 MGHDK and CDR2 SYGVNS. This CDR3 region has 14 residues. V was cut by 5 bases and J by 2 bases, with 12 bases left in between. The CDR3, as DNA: TGTGCCAGCAGTTTATTGGCGGACAACACTGAAGCTTTCTTT. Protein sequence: CASSLLADNTEAFF.

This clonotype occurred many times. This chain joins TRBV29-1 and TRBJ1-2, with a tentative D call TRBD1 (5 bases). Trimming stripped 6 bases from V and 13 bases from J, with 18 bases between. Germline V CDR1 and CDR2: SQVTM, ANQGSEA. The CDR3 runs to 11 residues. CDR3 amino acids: CSVGRDGGGTF. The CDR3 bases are TGCAGCGTCGGCCGGGACGGCGGGGGCACCTTC. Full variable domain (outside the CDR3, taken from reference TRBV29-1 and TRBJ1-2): SAVISQKPSRDICQRGTSLTIQCQVDSQVTMMFWYRQQPGQSLTLIATANQGSEATYESGFVIDKFPISRPNLTFSTLTVSNMSPEDSSIYLCSVGRDGGGTFGSGTRLTVV.

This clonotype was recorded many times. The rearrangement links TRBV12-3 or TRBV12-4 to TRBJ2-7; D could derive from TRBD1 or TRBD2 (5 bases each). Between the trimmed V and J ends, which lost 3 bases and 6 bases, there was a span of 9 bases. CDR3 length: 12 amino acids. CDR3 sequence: CASSFAGSEQYF. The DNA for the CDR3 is TGTGCCAGCAGTTTTGCAGGGAGCGAGCAGTACTTC.

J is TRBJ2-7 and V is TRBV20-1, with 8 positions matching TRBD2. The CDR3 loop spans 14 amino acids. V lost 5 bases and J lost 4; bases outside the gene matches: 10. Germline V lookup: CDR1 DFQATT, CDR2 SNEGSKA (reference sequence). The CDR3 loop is CSASPGLDQYEQYF. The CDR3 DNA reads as TGCAGTGCTTCTCCGGGACTAGACCAATACGAGCAGTACTTC.